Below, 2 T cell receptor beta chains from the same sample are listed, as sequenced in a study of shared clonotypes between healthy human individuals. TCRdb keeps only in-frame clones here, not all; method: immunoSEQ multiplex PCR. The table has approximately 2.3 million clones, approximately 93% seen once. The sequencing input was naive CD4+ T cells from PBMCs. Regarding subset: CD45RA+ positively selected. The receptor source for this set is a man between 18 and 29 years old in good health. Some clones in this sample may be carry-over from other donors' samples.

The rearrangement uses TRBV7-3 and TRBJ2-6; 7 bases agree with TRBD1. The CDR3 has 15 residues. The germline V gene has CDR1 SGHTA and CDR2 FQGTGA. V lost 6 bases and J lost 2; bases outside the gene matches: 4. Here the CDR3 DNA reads TGTGCCAGCAGACTAGACAGGGCTGGGGCCAACGTCCTGACTTTC. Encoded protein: CASRLDRAGANVLTF.

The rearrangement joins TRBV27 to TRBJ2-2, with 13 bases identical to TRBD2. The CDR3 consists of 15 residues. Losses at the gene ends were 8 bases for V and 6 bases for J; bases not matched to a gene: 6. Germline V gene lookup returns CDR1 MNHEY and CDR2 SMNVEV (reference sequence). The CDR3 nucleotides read TGTGCCAGCGCCCTAGGACTAGCGGGAGCCGGGGAGCTGTTTTTT. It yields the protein CASALGLAGAGELFF.